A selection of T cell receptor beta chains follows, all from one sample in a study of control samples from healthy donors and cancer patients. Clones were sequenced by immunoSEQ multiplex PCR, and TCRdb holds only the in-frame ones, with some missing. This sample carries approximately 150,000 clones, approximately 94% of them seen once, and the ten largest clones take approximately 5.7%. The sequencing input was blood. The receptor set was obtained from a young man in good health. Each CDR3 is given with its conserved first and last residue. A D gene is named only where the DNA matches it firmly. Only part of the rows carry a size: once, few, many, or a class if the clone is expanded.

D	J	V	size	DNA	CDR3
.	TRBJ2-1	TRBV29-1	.	TGCAGCGTGAAGAGGGCGGACTTAAATGAGCAGTTCTTC	CSVKRADLNEQFF
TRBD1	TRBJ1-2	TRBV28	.	TGTGCCAGCAGTTTAGGGGACAGGGCTGGCTACACCTTC	CASSLGDRAGYTF
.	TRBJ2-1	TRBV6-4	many	TGTGCCAGCAGTGACTCACACTCCTACAATGAGCAGTTCTTC	CASSDSHSYNEQFF
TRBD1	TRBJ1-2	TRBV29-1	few	TGCAGCGTTGTGGGTGACAGGGCCCTTGGAGGCTACACCTTC	CSVVGDRALGGYTF
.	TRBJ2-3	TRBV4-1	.	TGCGCCAGCAGCCTCAGGGGTTTCAGCACAGATACGCAGTATTTT	CASSLRGFSTDTQYF
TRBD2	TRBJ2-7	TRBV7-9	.	TGTGCCAGCAGCTTAGCCCCTAGCGGGAGCTACGAGCAGTACTTC	CASSLAPSGSYEQYF
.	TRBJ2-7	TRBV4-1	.	TGCGCCAGCAGCCCTCAAAAGGGGGGCTACGAGCAGTACTTC	CASSPQKGGYEQYF
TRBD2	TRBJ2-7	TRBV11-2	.	TGTGCCAGCACGCGGGAGAGGGGTAGCTCCTACGAGCAGTACTTC	CASTRERGSSYEQYF
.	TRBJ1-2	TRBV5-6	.	TGTGCCAGCAGCCCTGGAACGGGACGGAGAAAAGCTAACTATGGCTACACCTTC	CASSPGTGRRKANYGYTF
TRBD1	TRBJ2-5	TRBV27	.	TGTGCCAGCAGTTCGGGCAGGGACAGGGAGGTCAGGAAGACCCAGTACTTC	CASSSGRDREVRKTQYF
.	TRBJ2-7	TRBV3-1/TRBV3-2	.	TGTGCCAGCAGCCAAGGTTTCAGGATCGACGAGCAGTACTTC	CASSQGFRIDEQYF
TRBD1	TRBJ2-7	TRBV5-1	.	TGCGCCAGCAGCGGACAGGGCTACGAGCAGTACTTC	CASSGQGYEQYF
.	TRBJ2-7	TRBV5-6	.	TGTGCCAGCAGCTTGGCGCCCTGGCTTGGCGAGCAGTACTTC	CASSLAPWLGEQYF
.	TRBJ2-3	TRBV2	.	TGTGCCAGCAGTGTAGCGGACACAGATACGCAGTATTTT	CASSVADTDTQYF
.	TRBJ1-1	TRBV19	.	TGTGCCAGTAGTATAGGTAGGAACACTGAAGCTTTCTTT	CASSIGRNTEAFF
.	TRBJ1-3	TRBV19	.	TGTGCCAGCCCCTCGACCCTTGGAAACACCATATATTTT	CASPSTLGNTIYF
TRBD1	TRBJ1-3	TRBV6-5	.	TGTGCCAGCAGTTTCAACAGGGGGTTGGACACCATATATTTT	CASSFNRGLDTIYF